This T cell receptor (beta chain) was sequenced for a study of cytomegalovirus exposure and HLA in healthy donors. Study-level points and caveats: Immune exposure data for these donors was limited to CMV serostatus. The authors listed some 150 TCR beta chains as cytomegalovirus-associated. A few chains linked to CMV were shown in vitro to be specific for CMV antigens.

When sampled, the donors appeared nominally healthy, though they likely had unrecorded immune exposures. In the PCR, 60 Vbeta and 13 Jbeta primers were used. Some clones are missing from TCRdb's copy, which holds only in-frame ones; the method was immunoSEQ multiplex PCR. The table shows some 150,000 clones, with 79% occurring only once. Germline CDR1 and CDR2: SGDLS and YYNGEE. J lost 5 bases, V lost 0 bases, and 6 bases had no gene match. The CDR3 loop spans 15 amino acids. Concerning this clone: Its antigen is as yet unknown.

The rearrangement uses TRBV9 and TRBJ2-5; TRBD2 agrees at 8 bases. The sequence was collected from a male donor in good health and CMV-seronegative. Sequences were obtained from PBMCs. The CDR3 bases are TGTGCCAGCAGCGTAGCGGGGGGGGAGCGGGAGACCCAGTACTTC. Translated, it gives CASSVAGGERETQYF.